This T cell receptor (beta chain) was captured in a study of siplizumab effects on memory and regulatory T cells. Study-wide results and caveats: Sequences below about 10^-5 frequency were poorly captured, and few alloreactive clones mapped to unstimulated subsets. Suppression by proliferating Tregs derived from siplizumab cultures was not verified. Both greater diversity than memory cells and a major contribution to the alloresponse seemed to characterize naive T cells.

The repertoire was sequenced with immunoSEQ multiplex PCR; TCRdb's copy has only in-frame clones and lacks some. In the table there are about 91,000 clones, more than 85% of which are singletons. The CDR3 has 15 amino acids. V was pared by 5 bases and J by 4 bases, with 16 bases between. Germline CDR1 reads LNHDA; CDR2 reads SQIVND (reference sequence). This clone came up once. Its target is not known. Sequencing input: CD8+ T cells sorted from blood. This TCR came from a human donor in good health. The rearrangement joins TRBV19 to TRBJ2-3, with unresolved D. For the CDR3, the DNA is TGTGCCAGTAGTCCCCTAGGTCAGTGGTCAGATACGCAGTATTTT. Translation gives CASSPLGQWSDTQYF.